Below are 21 T cell receptor beta chains sequenced from a single sample in a study of shared clonotypes between healthy human individuals. The protocol was immunoSEQ multiplex PCR, while the TCRdb copy is restricted to in-frame clones and leaves out a portion. Of hundreds of thousands of clones listed, less than 80% are singletons. The sample consisted of memory CD4+ T cells sorted from blood. Subset given: CD45RA-negative fraction. These TCRs come from a woman younger than 45 in good health.

This chain uses TRBV19 with TRBJ1-5; TRBD1 is a possible D gene (5 bases). Looked up from germline, CDR1 is LNHDA and CDR2 is SQIVND (reference sequence). The V and J ends lost 6 bases and 0 bases respectively, with 21 bases between them. This CDR3 is 18 amino acids long. CDR3 amino acids: CASSPGMPGAYSNQPQHF. DNA for the CDR3: TGTGCCAGTAGCCCGGGGATGCCTGGGGCTTATAGCAATCAGCCCCAGCATTTT.

The V gene is TRBV5-4, the J gene TRBJ1-4, with 7 bases aligning to TRBD1. With V trimmed by 5 bases and J by 0 bases, 4 bases remained unmatched. Per the germline V gene, CDR1 is SGHNT and CDR2 is YYREEE (reference sequence). The CDR3 contains 15 residues. The CDR3 nucleotides are TGTGCCAGCAGGACAGGGACTGCAACTAATGAAAAACTGTTTTTT. Translating gives CASRTGTATNEKLFF.

The chain is built from TRBV7-6 and TRBJ2-7, with TRBD2 matching over 8 bases. Germline values: CDR1 SGHVS, CDR2 FNYEAQ. The CDR3 is 15 amino acids. J lost 3 bases, V lost 5 bases, and 9 bases had no gene match. CDR3 in amino acids: CASSLQSGRNYEQYF. In DNA form, the CDR3 reads TGTGCCAGCAGCCTCCAAAGCGGGAGAAACTACGAGCAGTACTTC.

The CDR3 DNA reads TGTGCCAGCAGCGTAGCAAGGACGGAAAACTATGGCTACACCTTC. Amino acid sequence: CASSVARTENYGYTF. The chain uses TRBV9 and TRBJ1-2; unclear D gene. The CDR3 has 15 amino acids. Germline V gene sequence: CDR1 SGDLS, CDR2 YYNGEE. Trimming left V 0 bases short and J 2 bases short, with 11 bases between.

The chain recombines TRBV4-1 with TRBJ2-1; 7 bases are shared with TRBD2. The junction had 10 bases not matched to a gene; V was cut back by 2 bases and J by 3 bases. Germline V lookup: CDR1 MGHRA, CDR2 YSYEKL. This CDR3 is built from 17 residues. The chain's CDR3 is CASSQSPAGTVYNEQFF. CDR3 sequence (DNA): TGCGCCAGCAGCCAAAGTCCAGCGGGAACGGTCTACAATGAGCAGTTCTTC.

V and J are TRBV5-1 and TRBJ1-2; D unresolved. The germline V and J ends were trimmed by 5 bases and 4 bases, with 12 bases remaining between them. The CDR3 is 13 amino acids. Germline V gives CDR1 SGHRS, CDR2 YFSETQ. The DNA for the CDR3 is TGCGCCAGCAGTCAGGTCCCCAGCTATGGCTACACCTTC. Its translation: CASSQVPSYGYTF.

The sample holds a few counts of this clone. The CDR3 region has the DNA TGTGCCAGCAGCGTCACAGGGGCTGATGGCTACACCTTC. This encodes CASSVTGADGYTF. V is TRBV7-9 and J is TRBJ1-2; 7 nucleotides align to TRBD1. With 5 bases clipped from V and 6 bases from J, the junction kept 6 bases outside the gene matches. Germline-derived CDR1 and CDR2 are SEHNR and FQNEAQ (reference sequence). This CDR3 comprises 13 residues.

V and J are TRBV5-4 and TRBJ1-2; weak D call: TRBD1 (5 bases). The CDR3 loop spans 13 amino acids. Between the trimmed V and J ends, which lost 7 bases and 2 bases, there was a span of 12 bases. Germline assignment: CDR1 SGHNT and CDR2 YYREEE (reference sequence). CDR3 residues: CASYVEGNYGYTF. The DNA of the CDR3 is TGTGCCAGCTACGTGGAGGGGAACTATGGCTACACCTTC.

This chain uses TRBV2 with TRBJ1-2; TRBD1 aligns across 8 bases. Germline V gives CDR1 SNHLY, CDR2 FYNNEI. This CDR3 is built from 13 residues. The V segment lost 2 bases and the J segment 7 bases; nucleotides outside the gene matches: 3. CDR3 protein: CASSERQGLGYTF. CDR3 DNA: TGTGCCAGCAGTGAAAGACAGGGGCTTGGCTACACCTTC.

Concerning this clone: At one end the junction does not follow the germline gene, possibly because of a read error. Other DNA sequences within the sample encode an identical CDR3. The rearrangement joins TRBV10-1 to TRBJ1-1, with TRBD1 matching over 11 bases. Germline V gives CDR1 WNHNN, CDR2 SYGVQD (reference sequence). The CDR3 runs 13 residues. In DNA, the CDR3 is TGCGCCAGCAGGGGACAGGGGGACACCGAAGCTTTCTTT. Translated, it gives CASRGQGDTEAFF.

This chain joins TRBV6-1 and TRBJ2-2; no clear D gene. Trimming removed 2 bases at V and 1 base at J, with 8 bases between. CDR1 is MNHNS and CDR2 is SASEGT in the germline V gene. The CDR3 contains 15 residues. CDR3 protein: CASSEQVLNTGELFF. CDR3 in DNA: TGTGCCAGCAGTGAACAGGTCTTGAACACCGGGGAGCTGTTTTTT.

The J gene is TRBJ2-1, the V gene TRBV6-5; 7 bases agree with TRBD1. This CDR3 has 15 residues. Unmatched junction bases numbered 6, after V lost 0 bases and J lost 7 bases. Looked up from germline, CDR1 is MNHEY and CDR2 is SVGAGI. The CDR3 nucleotides read TGTGCCAGCAGTTACTCCCGACAGGGTGGGAATGAGCAGTTCTTC. Residues: CASSYSRQGGNEQFF.

In this sample, this clone turned up many times. The rearrangement uses TRBV2 and TRBJ2-1, with D unclear. The CDR3 extends over 15 amino acids. V was pared by 7 bases and J by 2 bases, with 15 bases between. Germline V gene lookup returns CDR1 SNHLY and CDR2 FYNNEI. CDR3 sequence reads: CASNRAAGAYNEQFF. In DNA, the CDR3 is TGTGCCAGCAACCGAGCCGCCGGTGCCTACAATGAGCAGTTCTTC.

J is TRBJ2-5 and V is TRBV14, with 8 bases identical to TRBD2. This CDR3 has 16 residues. The J segment lost 5 bases and the V segment lost 4 bases, leaving 12 bases of the junction unmatched. Germline CDR1 and CDR2: SGHDN and FVKESK. The CDR3 here is CASSPQRFSGMETQYF. Written as DNA, the CDR3 is TGTGCCAGCAGCCCCCAGCGGTTTAGCGGGATGGAGACCCAGTACTTC.

The genes are TRBV19 and TRBJ1-1; the D gene is possibly TRBD1 (5 bases). Germline lookup yields CDR1 LNHDA and CDR2 SQIVND (reference sequence). Deletions cut 4 bases from V and 6 bases from J, with 15 bases between. The CDR3 totals 14 residues. The CDR3 protein is CASSRLGRGSEAFF. Here the CDR3 DNA reads TGTGCCAGTAGTAGGCTGGGGCGGGGCTCTGAAGCTTTCTTT.

This chain joins TRBV10-1 and TRBJ2-5; D might be TRBD1 or TRBD2, each matching 5 bases. Germline CDR1 and CDR2: WNHNN and SYGVQD (reference sequence). Trimming removed 9 bases from V and 0 bases from J, with 17 bases in between. This CDR3 spans 15 amino acids. The CDR3 nucleotides read TGCGCCAGGAATCACTGGGGGACGTACCAAGAGACCCAGTACTTC. Its translation is CARNHWGTYQETQYF.

The chain links TRBV6-6 to TRBJ2-5; D not certain. The germline gives CDR1 MNHNY, CDR2 SVGAGI (reference sequence). CDR3 length: 11 residues. V was shortened by 6 bases and J by 5 bases, with 7 bases between the two germline ends. CDR3 nucleotide sequence: TGTGCCAGCAGGGAACACGAGACCCAGTACTTC. It encodes CASREHETQYF.

V is TRBV6-1 and J is TRBJ2-5; D is unresolved. V lost 6 bases and J lost 5, with 13 bases in between. CDR1 is MNHNS and CDR2 is SASEGT in the germline V gene. The CDR3 spans 13 residues. The CDR3 DNA sequence: TGTGCCAGCAGCGCTACTATACCGGAGACCCAGTACTTC. Translation: CASSATIPETQYF.

The V and J genes are TRBV7-2 and TRBJ2-6; maybe TRBD1 (5 bases). This CDR3 is built from 17 residues. Trimming removed 3 bases from V and 2 bases from J, with 14 bases in between. The germline V gene has CDR1 SGHTA and CDR2 FQGNSA. CDR3 amino acids: CASSLARQLAGANVLTF. The CDR3 DNA sequence: TGTGCCAGCAGCTTGGCGAGACAGCTGGCTGGGGCCAACGTCCTGACTTTC. The entire variable domain, with the rest obtained from reference TRBV7-2 and TRBJ2-6, is as follows: GAGVSQSPSNKVTEKGKDVELRCDPISGHTALYWYRQSLGQGLEFLIYFQGNSAPDKSGLPSDRFSAERTGGSVSTLTIQRTQQEDSAVYLCASSLARQLAGANVLTFGAGSRLTVL.

This chain connects TRBV28 to TRBJ2-6; TRBD1 aligns across 10 bases. This CDR3 spans 18 amino acids. Germline assignment: CDR1 MDHEN and CDR2 SYDVKM. The ends lost 4 bases at V and 6 bases at J; junction bases unmatched: 12. The CDR3 here is CASSSLGQGRPAANVLTF. The DNA for the CDR3 is TGTGCCAGCAGTTCCCTGGGACAGGGGAGGCCAGCGGCCAACGTCCTGACTTTC.

The sample holds one count of this clone. The chain employs TRBV28 and TRBJ2-1; tentatively, D is TRBD2 (5 bases). The CDR3 extends over 17 amino acids. V lost 3 bases and J lost 0, with 15 bases in between. Germline V gives CDR1 MDHEN, CDR2 SYDVKM. DNA of the CDR3: TGTGCCAGCAGTTTCCCGAGGGTAGGCGGCTCCTACAATGAGCAGTTCTTC. Protein: CASSFPRVGGSYNEQFF.